The T cell receptor beta chain described here comes from a study of blood T cell repertoires in COVID-19 (TCRdb year 2020). Some background on the complete study: The collaborator samples originated in the United States, Italy and Spain and spanned the acute and convalescent phases of COVID-19. The prospective study material was composed of cDNA or gDNA derived from T cells, B-cell-depleted T cells, or PBMCs. Deeply sampled blood TCRbeta repertoires from subjects exposed to, actively infected with, or recovered from COVID-19 were included in the dataset. The repertoires were released in a freely available public database meant as a resource for research on the immune response to SARS-CoV-2. The samples were drawn from two sources: the first 160 participants of the ongoing ImmuneRACE study, and 1,000 to 1,500 subjects contributed by 6 global collaborators. Nearly every sample came with metadata listing a de-identified subject ID, COVID-19 status, age in years and sex. HLA class I and class II types, where available, came from metadata supplied by the sample provider rather than from assay-based typing.

Results the study describes overall, beyond this receptor: The quantity of clinical and demographic metadata differed by source and by participant and was supplied without curation.

This clone was counted between two and nine times. The antigen this receptor binds is unknown. Per-nucleotide qualities are absent, and no much larger clonotype sits a single base away. Each collaborating institution followed its own protocols to collect whole blood in K2EDTA tubes. For TCRbeta analysis, collaborators shipped samples as frozen whole blood, isolated PBMCs, or DNA extracted from either of those sample types. The immunoSEQ Assay, a bias-controlled multiplex PCR, was used to amplify TCRbeta CDR3 regions from genomic DNA. In the authors' own workflow: Nucleated cell counts per sample were estimated from amplification of reference gene primers within the assay. Sequence reads were collapsed and filtered to measure the absolute abundance of every unique TCRbeta CDR3 rearrangement. For each sample, productive Simpson clonality was calculated by taking the square root of Simpson's diversity index across productive rearrangements. TCRdb holds this immuneACCESS table with in-frame rearrangements only. Some clones are missing; in checked studies, unresolved V genes explain under half, and the rest has no known cause. V, J and clone size derive from that table, while D and trimming were established from the DNA sequence. The sample has more than 100,000 clones on record, roughly 85% of them singletons. The ten largest account for about 4.1% of the sample.

Material: peripheral blood. The TCR originated in a man aged 40-50 years with acute or convalescent COVID-19.

The DNA sequence follows: TGTGCCAGCAGGGGGGGGAGGAGAGAAGATGGCTACACCTTC. This translates into CASRGGRREDGYTF. The sequence links TRBV7-6 to TRBJ1-2; TRBD1 is possibly the D segment (5 matching bases). Inclusive of the bounding cysteine and phenylalanine, the CDR3 is 14 residues long. The kept DNA is CDR3 alone, 42 bases in frame from the first base. The CDR1 and CDR2 encoded by the germline V gene are SGHVS and FNYEAQ. The V and J ends are trimmed by 6 bases and 6 bases, leaving 17 bases between them.